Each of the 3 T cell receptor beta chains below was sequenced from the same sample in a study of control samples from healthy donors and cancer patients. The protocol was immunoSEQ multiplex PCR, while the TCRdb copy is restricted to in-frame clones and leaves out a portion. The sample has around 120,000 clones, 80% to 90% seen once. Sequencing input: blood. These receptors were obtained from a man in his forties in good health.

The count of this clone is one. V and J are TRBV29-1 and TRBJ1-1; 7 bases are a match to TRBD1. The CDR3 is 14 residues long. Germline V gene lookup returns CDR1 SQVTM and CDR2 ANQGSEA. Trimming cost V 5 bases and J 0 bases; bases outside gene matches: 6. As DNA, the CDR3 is TGCAGCGTTCGGACAGGACGAATGAACACTGAAGCTTTCTTT. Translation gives CSVRTGRMNTEAFF.

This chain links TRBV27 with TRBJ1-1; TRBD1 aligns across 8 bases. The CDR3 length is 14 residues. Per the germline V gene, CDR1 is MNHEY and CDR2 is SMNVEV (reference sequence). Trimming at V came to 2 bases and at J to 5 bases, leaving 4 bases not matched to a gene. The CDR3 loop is CASSLTGGRTEAFF. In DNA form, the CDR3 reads TGTGCCAGCAGTTTAACAGGGGGGAGGACTGAAGCTTTCTTT.

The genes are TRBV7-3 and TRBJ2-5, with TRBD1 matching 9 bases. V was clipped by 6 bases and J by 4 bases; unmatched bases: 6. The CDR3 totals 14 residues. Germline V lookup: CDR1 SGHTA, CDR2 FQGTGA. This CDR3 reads CASSPDRGTETQYF. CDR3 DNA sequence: TGTGCCAGCAGTCCAGACAGGGGGACAGAGACCCAGTACTTC.